Each of the 9 T cell receptor beta chains below was sequenced from the same sample in a study of shared clonotypes between healthy human individuals. Libraries were prepared by immunoSEQ multiplex PCR; TCRdb keeps only in-frame clonotypes and omits some of them. Altogether more than 400,000 clones are present, approximately 78% being singletons, with the ten largest covering approximately 12%. The material sequenced was PBMCs. The receptor set was obtained from a middle-aged woman in good health. Some clones in this sample may be carry-over from other donors' samples.

This clone was seen a few times. The rearrangement links TRBV7-2 to TRBJ2-7, with TRBD2 matching 9 bases. The CDR3 length is 15 residues. Germline loops: CDR1 SGHTA, CDR2 FQGNSA. Losses at the gene ends were 1 base for V and 3 bases for J; bases not matched to a gene: 4. The CDR3 DNA is TGTGCCAGCAGCTTAGTGTTTAGCGGGAGCTACGAGCAGTACTTC. Its protein is CASSLVFSGSYEQYF.

This clone was seen more than once but under ten times. The J gene is TRBJ2-2, the V gene TRBV13; 14 bases are a match to TRBD2. The V gene's germline CDR1 is PRHDT and CDR2 FYEKMQ (reference sequence). V lost 4 bases, J lost 5 bases, and 6 bases stayed unmatched. There are 17 residues in the CDR3. The CDR3: CASSSGTSGSGTGELFF. Here the CDR3 DNA reads TGTGCCAGCAGCTCCGGGACTAGCGGGAGTGGAACCGGGGAGCTGTTTTTT. The whole variable domain, remainder taken from reference TRBV13 and TRBJ2-2, is AAGVIQSPRHLIKEKRETATLKCYPIPRHDTVYWYQQGPGQDPQFLISFYEKMQSDKGSIPDRFSAQQFSDYHSELNMSSLELGDSALYFCASSSGTSGSGTGELFFGEGSRLTVL.

The gene calls are TRBV5-1 and TRBJ2-3, with a possible D match to TRBD2 (6 bases). The CDR3 covers 15 residues. V gave up 3 bases and J gave up 14 bases, with 25 bases separating them. Germline values: CDR1 SGHRS, CDR2 YFSETQ. The CDR3 sequence is CASSWNRDWLRHPYF. CDR3 sequence (DNA): TGCGCCAGCAGCTGGAACCGGGACTGGCTCCGACACCCGTATTTT.

About this clone itself: The identical CDR3 is also encoded by other nucleotide sequences in the sample. This chain links TRBV2 with TRBJ2-2; 7 bases are shared with TRBD1. Germline loops: CDR1 SNHLY, CDR2 FYNNEI. Unmatched junction bases numbered 3, after V lost 6 bases and J lost 2 bases. The CDR3 has 14 amino acids. CDR3 bases: TGTGCCAGCAGGGACAGGACCAACACCGGGGAGCTGTTTTTT. It yields the protein CASRDRTNTGELFF.

The genes are TRBV7-3 and TRBJ2-1; D call uncertain. Germline loops: CDR1 SGHTA, CDR2 FQGTGA. This CDR3 spans 13 amino acids. The V gene lost 3 bases and the J gene lost 10 bases, with 13 bases spanning the gap. The CDR3 here is CASSFERTTEQFF. CDR3 coding DNA: TGTGCCAGCAGCTTCGAACGGACCACCGAGCAGTTCTTC.

V usage is TRBV29-1 and J usage is TRBJ2-6; the D call may be TRBD1 or TRBD2 (5 bases each). V dropped 6 bases and J dropped 2 bases, with 8 bases sitting between them. Germline V CDR1 and CDR2: SQVTM, ANQGSEA. This CDR3 has 13 residues. In nucleotides, the CDR3 is TGCAGCGTGGGGGTAGCTGGGGCCAACGTCCTGACTTTC. The encoded protein is CSVGVAGANVLTF.

In regard to this clone: Other DNA sequences in the sample encode the same CDR3. The chain uses TRBV5-1 and TRBJ2-7; the D is unclear. Germline CDR1 and CDR2: SGHRS and YFSETQ. Trimming removed 0 bases from V and 3 bases from J, with 7 bases in between. The CDR3 is 13 amino acids. The chain's CDR3 is CASSLAPGYEQYF. CDR3 in DNA: TGCGCCAGCAGCTTGGCCCCAGGCTACGAGCAGTACTTC.

The sample holds a few counts of this clone. The chain employs TRBV10-1 and TRBJ2-1, with 10 positions matching TRBD2. The CDR3 consists of 16 residues. The germline gives CDR1 WNHNN, CDR2 SYGVQD (reference sequence). J was trimmed by 5 bases and V by 0 bases; bases with no gene match: 4. CDR3 DNA sequence: TGCGCCAGCAGTGAGTCGAGGGGACTAGCGAACAATGAGCAGTTCTTC. Encoded protein: CASSESRGLANNEQFF.

With regard to this clone: A much larger clone differs by one base, so this may be a read error. The chain has TRBV25-1 and TRBJ1-1; 8 bases are shared with TRBD1. CDR3 length equals 13 residues. Germline-derived CDR1 and CDR2 are MGHDK and SYGVNS. The CDR3 DNA is TGTGCCAACAGTGGGACAGGGAACACTGAAGCTTTCTTT. As protein: CANSGTGNTEAFF.